Presented here are 18 T cell receptor beta chains from one specimen sequenced in a study of T-cell reconstitution after alpha-beta-depleted transplantation in children. Unique molecular identifiers were incorporated into the prepared TCRbeta library. TCRdb itself ran the PCR reads through MiXCR, one entry per CDR3 protein. The repertoire holds about 460,000 distinct CDR3 sequences, with approximately 10% as singletons. The sequences come from PBMCs, mostly from graft donor cells, collected 180 days after TCRalphabeta/CD19-depleted stem cell transplant. All receptors derive from a female patient aged 2-10 years who had a stem cell transplant for aplastic anemia, so the T cells may come from the graft donor.

A remark on this clonotype: The junction departs from germline at one end; a sequencing error may be responsible. For the CDR3, the DNA is TGTGCCAGCAGTACTAGCGCCAGCTCCTACAATGAGCGGTTCTTC. Amino acids: CASSTSASSYNERFF. The chain is built from TRBV9 and TRBJ2-1, with 7 positions matching TRBD2. CDR1 is SGDLS and CDR2 is YYNGEE in the germline V gene. This CDR3 has 15 amino acids.

This chain connects TRBV29-1 to TRBJ2-1; 13 bases are a match to TRBD2. Germline values: CDR1 SQVTM, CDR2 ANQGSEA. V shed 6 bases, J shed 8 bases, and the junction held 10 bases outside the gene matches. The CDR3 loop spans 15 amino acids. The CDR3 DNA reads TGCAGCGTGGCCGGACTAGCGGGAGAAGTCGATGAGCAGTTCTTC. Its translation is CSVAGLAGEVDEQFF.

In its sample, this clonotype was seen a few times. The chain links TRBV6-2 or TRBV6-3 to TRBJ2-3; no definite D call. The CDR3 spans 11 residues. The germline V and J ends were trimmed by 3 bases and 7 bases, with 5 bases remaining between them. Germline CDR1 and CDR2: MNHEY and SVGEGT. As DNA, the CDR3 is TGTGCCAGCAGTTATATGCATACGCAGTATTTT. Protein: CASSYMHTQYF.

V usage is TRBV30 and J usage is TRBJ2-7; maybe TRBD2 (5 bases). Germline V gene lookup returns CDR1 GTSNPN and CDR2 SVGIG (reference sequence). There are 14 residues in the CDR3. V shed 2 bases and J shed 6 bases, with 17 bases lying between them. This CDR3 is CAWSPLDGVREQYF. CDR3 DNA: TGTGCCTGGAGTCCACTAGACGGGGTTCGCGAGCAGTACTTC. The full variable domain, in which reference TRBV30 and TRBJ2-7 provide the parts outside the CDR3, is SQTIHQWPATLVQPVGSPLSLECTVEGTSNPNLYWYRQAAGRGLQLLFYSVGIGQISSEVPQNLSASRPQDRQFILSSKKLLLSDSGFYLCAWSPLDGVREQYFGPGTRLTVT.

This clonotype was seen only a few times. The rearrangement links TRBV5-6 to TRBJ2-5; D is tentatively TRBD1 or TRBD2 (5 bases each). Trimming removed 2 bases from V and 5 bases from J, with 13 bases in between. This CDR3 is built from 14 residues. CDR1 is SGHDT and CDR2 is YYEEEE in the germline V gene. The CDR3 loop reads CASSLPGRLETQYF. In DNA, the CDR3 is TGTGCCAGCAGCTTACCGGGACGCCTGGAGACCCAGTACTTC. Filled out from reference TRBV5-6 and TRBJ2-5, the complete variable domain reads DAGVTQSPTHLIKTRGQQVTLRCSPKSGHDTVSWYQQALGQGPQFIFQYYEEEERQRGNFPDRFSGHQFPNYSSELNVNALLLGDSALYLCASSLPGRLETQYFGPGTRLLVL.

In this sample, this clonotype turned up many times. The chain links TRBV5-1 to TRBJ2-7; D is tentatively TRBD1 or TRBD2 (5 bases each). The CDR3 runs 14 residues. The germline gives CDR1 SGHRS, CDR2 YFSETQ. V dropped 2 bases and J dropped 4 bases, with 13 bases sitting between them. CDR3 residues: CASSFWQGEYEQYF. As DNA, the CDR3 is TGCGCCAGCAGCTTTTGGCAGGGAGAGTACGAGCAGTACTTC.

This clonotype was detected a few times. This sequence joins TRBV14 and TRBJ2-4, with TRBD1 matching 8 bases. Germline V gene sequence: CDR1 SGHDN, CDR2 FVKESK. V was clipped by 4 bases and J by 3 bases; unmatched bases: 8. The CDR3 contains 16 residues. The CDR3 spells CASSPLSDRDKNIQYF. DNA of the CDR3: TGTGCCAGCAGCCCTCTCTCGGACAGGGACAAAAACATTCAGTACTTC.

This clonotype was seen more than once but under ten times. This chain uses TRBV12-3 or TRBV12-4 with TRBJ2-7; a possible D gene is TRBD2 (5 bases). This CDR3 comprises 15 residues. V lost 6 bases and J 6 bases, leaving 21 bases between the germline ends. In nucleotides, the CDR3 is TGTGCCAGCAGCATCCCGATGGACGGGATAGGCGAGCAGTACTTC. Translated, it gives CASSIPMDGIGEQYF.

A few counts support this clonotype. Compared with germline, one end of the junction differs, possibly owing to a read error. The chain employs TRBV5-1 and TRBJ2-7; a possible D gene is TRBD2 (7 bases). From germline, CDR1 is SGHRS and CDR2 YFSETQ. CDR3 size: 14 residues. The chain's CDR3 is CASSGGLRARREEF. CDR3 DNA sequence: TGCGCCAGCAGCGGGGGGCTGCGAGCCAGACGGGAGGAATTC.

This chain joins TRBV4-3 and TRBJ2-2; D remains unclear. Germline CDR1 LGHNA, CDR2 YSLEER. V lost 0 bases, J lost 4 bases, and 15 bases lay in between. The CDR3 contains 17 residues. CDR3 sequence reads: CASSQESPGPLTGELFF. In nucleotides, the CDR3 is TGCGCCAGCAGCCAAGAGTCGCCCGGACCGCTCACCGGGGAGCTGTTTTTT.

Only a few counts were recorded for this clonotype. The rearrangement links TRBV12-3 or TRBV12-4 to TRBJ2-1, with D unresolved. V shed 0 bases and J shed 0 bases, with 15 bases lying between them. The CDR3 contains 18 residues. CDR3 in DNA: TGTGCCAGCAGTTTAGCTAGGTGGCTACCCTTCTCCTACAATGAGCAGTTCTTC. Its translation: CASSLARWLPFSYNEQFF.

This clonotype was observed at least ten times. This sequence joins TRBV12-3 or TRBV12-4 and TRBJ2-7, with D hard to call. V shed 3 bases and J shed 1 base, with 7 bases lying between them. The CDR3 length is 13 residues. The CDR3, as DNA: TGTGCCAGCAGTTTTGGATGGTCCTACGAGCAGTACGTC. Translated: CASSFGWSYEQYV.

The chain combines TRBV19 with TRBJ2-1; D might be TRBD1 (6 bases). Looked up from germline, CDR1 is LNHDA and CDR2 is SQIVND (reference sequence). V lost 3 bases, J lost 2 bases, and 14 bases lay in between. This CDR3 is built from 16 residues. CDR3 bases: TGTGCCAGTAGTATCCAGGGACAAGCACCCTACAATGAGCAGTTCTTC. Translation: CASSIQGQAPYNEQFF. Supplemented by reference TRBV19 and TRBJ2-1, the full variable domain reads DGGITQSPKYLFRKEGQNVTLSCEQNLNHDAMYWYRQDPGQGLRLIYYSQIVNDFQKGDIAEGYSVSREKKESFPLTVTSAQKNPTAFYLCASSIQGQAPYNEQFFGPGTRLTVL.

This clonotype was observed a handful of times. The chain has TRBV19 and TRBJ2-7, with TRBD2 identical over 9 bases. The V gene's germline CDR1 is LNHDA and CDR2 SQIVND (reference sequence). V was pared by 7 bases and J by 2 bases, with 12 bases of the junction left unmatched. The CDR3 consists of 16 residues. The CDR3 region is CASTRSWTSETYEQYF. CDR3 sequence (DNA): TGTGCCAGTACTCGAAGTTGGACTAGCGAGACCTACGAGCAGTACTTC.

V and J are TRBV5-1 and TRBJ2-7; no reliable D call. V gave up 5 bases and J gave up 3 bases, with 12 bases separating them. Germline V gene data show CDR1 as SGHRS and CDR2 as YFSETQ. This CDR3 comprises 13 residues. The CDR3 sequence is CASSFRVDYEQYF. In DNA, the CDR3 is TGCGCCAGCAGTTTCCGTGTAGACTACGAGCAGTACTTC. Variable domain in full (rest from reference TRBV5-1 and TRBJ2-7): KAGVTQTPRYLIKTRGQQVTLSCSPISGHRSVSWYQQTPGQGLQFLFEYFSETQRNKGNFPGRFSGRQFSNSRSEMNVSTLELGDSALYLCASSFRVDYEQYFGPGTRLTVT.

The chain is built from TRBV11-1 and TRBJ2-7; D may be TRBD2 (5 bases). CDR1 SGHAT and CDR2 FQDESV come from the germline V gene (reference sequence). The CDR3 has 10 residues. Trimming stripped 5 bases from V and 6 bases from J, with 5 bases between. The CDR3 nucleotides are TGTGCCAGCAGCGGAGGCGAGCAGTACTTC. Protein sequence: CASSGGEQYF.

This clonotype has ten or more counts. J is TRBJ2-1 and V is TRBV24-1; no clear D gene. The CDR3 sequence is 12 residues long. Per germline, CDR1 KGHDR and CDR2 SFDVKD. Trimming left V 9 bases short and J 6 bases short, with 11 bases between. The CDR3 region is CATGRRGNEQFF. Written as DNA, the CDR3 is TGTGCCACCGGGCGGAGAGGCAATGAGCAGTTCTTC.

J is TRBJ2-7 and V is TRBV5-1; the match to TRBD2 covers 13 bases. V was pared by 2 bases and J by 2 bases, with 4 bases of the junction left unmatched. From germline, CDR1 is SGHRS and CDR2 YFSETQ. This CDR3 has 16 amino acids. This CDR3 reads CASSFGLAGETYEQYF. The CDR3 nucleotides read TGCGCCAGCAGCTTCGGACTAGCGGGAGAGACCTACGAGCAGTACTTC.